This T cell receptor beta chain comes out of a study of blood T cell repertoires in COVID-19. This clone has only one observation. Per the study methods: Nucleated cell number was recorded as an estimate derived from reference gene primer amplification. Clones were read by immunoSEQ multiplex PCR, and TCRdb kept only the in-frame ones, dropping some. V and J calls and clone size come straight from that table; D and trimming were deduced from the DNA. The data hold roughly 90,000 clones, with under 90% observed a single time. The CDR3 consists of 15 residues. Germline CDR1 is SGHNT and CDR2 is YENEEA. Unmatched junction bases numbered 8, after V lost 5 bases and J lost 5 bases.

This rearrangement joins TRBV11-3 to TRBJ1-1, with 10 bases matching TRBD1. This clonotype was obtained from a human donor with active COVID-19. The donor label of this sample is uncertain. Sequencing was carried out using peripheral blood. This chain's CDR3 is CASSLLTGGTTEAFF. The CDR3 DNA reads TGTGCCAGCAGCCTACTGACAGGGGGCACAACTGAAGCTTTCTTT.